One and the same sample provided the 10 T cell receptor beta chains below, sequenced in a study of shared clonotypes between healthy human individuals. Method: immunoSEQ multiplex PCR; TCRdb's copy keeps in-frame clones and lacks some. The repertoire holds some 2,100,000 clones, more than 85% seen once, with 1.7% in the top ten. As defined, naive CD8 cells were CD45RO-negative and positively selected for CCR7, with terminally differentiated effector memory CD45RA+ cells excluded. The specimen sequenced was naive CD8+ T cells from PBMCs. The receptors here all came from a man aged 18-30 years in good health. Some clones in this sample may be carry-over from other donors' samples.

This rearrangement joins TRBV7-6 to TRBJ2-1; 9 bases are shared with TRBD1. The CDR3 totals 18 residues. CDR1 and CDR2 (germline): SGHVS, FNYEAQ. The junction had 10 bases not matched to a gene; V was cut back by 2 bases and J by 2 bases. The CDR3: CASSLLIADRGTYNEQFF. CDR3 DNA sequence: TGTGCCAGCAGCTTATTAATCGCCGACAGGGGGACCTACAATGAGCAGTTCTTC.

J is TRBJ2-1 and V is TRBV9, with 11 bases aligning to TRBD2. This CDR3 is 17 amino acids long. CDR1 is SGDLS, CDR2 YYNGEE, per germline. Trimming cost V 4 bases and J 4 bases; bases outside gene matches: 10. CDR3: CASSQAGTSGDYNEQFF. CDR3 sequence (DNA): TGTGCCAGCAGCCAAGCCGGGACTAGCGGAGATTACAATGAGCAGTTCTTC.

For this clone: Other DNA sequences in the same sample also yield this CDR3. CDR3: CASSPGLAATYEQYF. DNA of the CDR3: TGTGCCAGCAGCCCCGGACTAGCGGCGACCTACGAGCAGTACTTC. The chain combines TRBV27 with TRBJ2-7; 10 positions agree with TRBD2. The CDR3 totals 15 residues. CDR1 is MNHEY, CDR2 SMNVEV, per germline (reference sequence). Trimming cost V 6 bases and J 2 bases; bases outside gene matches: 7.

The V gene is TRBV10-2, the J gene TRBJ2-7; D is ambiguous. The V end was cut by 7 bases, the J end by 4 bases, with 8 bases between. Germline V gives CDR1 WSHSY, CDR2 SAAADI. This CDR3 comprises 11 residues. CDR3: CASNGPYEQYF. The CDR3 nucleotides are TGCGCCAGCAACGGACCTTACGAGCAGTACTTC.

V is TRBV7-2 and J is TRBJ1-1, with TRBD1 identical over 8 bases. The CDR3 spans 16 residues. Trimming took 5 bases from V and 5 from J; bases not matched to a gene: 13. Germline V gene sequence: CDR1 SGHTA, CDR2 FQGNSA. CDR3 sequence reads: CASSITGGLGATEAFF. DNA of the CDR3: TGTGCCAGCAGCATTACAGGGGGGCTTGGGGCTACTGAAGCTTTCTTT.

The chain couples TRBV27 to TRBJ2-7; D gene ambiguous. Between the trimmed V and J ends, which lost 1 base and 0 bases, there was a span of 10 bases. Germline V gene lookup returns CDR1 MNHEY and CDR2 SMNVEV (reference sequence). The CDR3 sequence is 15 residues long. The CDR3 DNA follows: TGTGCCAGCAGTTTATTCGCGATTAGCTCCTACGAGCAGTACTTC. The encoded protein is CASSLFAISSYEQYF.

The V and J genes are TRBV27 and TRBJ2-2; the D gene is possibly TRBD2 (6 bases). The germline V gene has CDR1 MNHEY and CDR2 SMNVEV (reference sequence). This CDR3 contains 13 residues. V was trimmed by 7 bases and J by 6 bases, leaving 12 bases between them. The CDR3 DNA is TGTGCCAGCAAACTAGCCTGGGCCGGGGAGCTGTTTTTT. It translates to CASKLAWAGELFF.

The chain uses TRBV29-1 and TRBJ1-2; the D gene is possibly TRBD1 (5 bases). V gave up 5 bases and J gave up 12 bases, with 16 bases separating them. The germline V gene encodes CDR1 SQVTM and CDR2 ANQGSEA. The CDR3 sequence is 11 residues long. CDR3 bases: TGCAGCGTTCCAGGGTTGGCGGTCGACACCTTC. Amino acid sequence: CSVPGLAVDTF.

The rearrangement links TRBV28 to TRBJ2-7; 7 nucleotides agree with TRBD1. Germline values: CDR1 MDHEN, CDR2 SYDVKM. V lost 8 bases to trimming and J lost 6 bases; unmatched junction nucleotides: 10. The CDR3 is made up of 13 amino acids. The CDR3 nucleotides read TGTGCCAGCCGATACGGGACAGTTTTCGAGCAGTACTTC. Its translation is CASRYGTVFEQYF.

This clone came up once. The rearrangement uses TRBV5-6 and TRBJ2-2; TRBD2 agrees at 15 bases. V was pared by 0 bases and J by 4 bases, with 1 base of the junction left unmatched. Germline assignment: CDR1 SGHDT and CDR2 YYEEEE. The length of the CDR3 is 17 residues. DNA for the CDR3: TGTGCCAGCAGCTTGGGGGGACTAGCGGGAGGCACCGGGGAGCTGTTTTTT. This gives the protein CASSLGGLAGGTGELFF.